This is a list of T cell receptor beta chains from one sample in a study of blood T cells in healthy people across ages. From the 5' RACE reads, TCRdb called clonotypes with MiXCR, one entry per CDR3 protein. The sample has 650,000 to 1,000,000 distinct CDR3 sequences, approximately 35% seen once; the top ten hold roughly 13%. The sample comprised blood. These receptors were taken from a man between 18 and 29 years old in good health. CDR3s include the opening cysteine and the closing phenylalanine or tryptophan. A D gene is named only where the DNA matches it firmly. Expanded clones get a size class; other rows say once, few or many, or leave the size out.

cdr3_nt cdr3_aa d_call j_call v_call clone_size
TGTGCCAGCAGCTTAGGTCGTTCGGCCGGCTACACCTTC CASSLGRSAGYTF NA TRBJ1-2 TRBV7-2 few
TGTGCCAGCAGTTTATCGCCAGGGGGGGGAGGCGCGAGTGAGCAGTTCTTC CASSLSPGGGGASEQFF NA TRBJ2-1 TRBV27 many
TGTGCCAGCAGTGAAGCGAGGGGAGAGCAGTACTTC CASSEARGEQYF NA TRBJ2-7 TRBV2 few
TGCAGTGCCAGCCCGGGGTTTATGACTAGCGTCATGGATACGCAGTATTTT CSASPGFMTSVMDTQYF TRBD2 TRBJ2-3 TRBV20-1 few
TGTGCCAGCAGTGGGGGGCATAATGAAAAACTGTTTTTT CASSGGHNEKLFF NA TRBJ1-4 TRBV2 NA
TGCAGTGCTAGGGGGACTAGCGGGCTTGATGAGCAGTTCTTC CSARGTSGLDEQFF TRBD2 TRBJ2-1 TRBV20-1 NA
TGCAGCGTTGGAGGAATAGCGGCCAGGGCCCAGTACTTC CSVGGIAARAQYF NA TRBJ2-5 TRBV29-1 NA
TGTGCCATCAGGCAACCGGGACAGGGGACAGATACGCAGTATTTT CAIRQPGQGTDTQYF TRBD1 TRBJ2-3 TRBV10-3 NA
TGTGCCAGCAGCTTGGCCCTTGCCAATGAGCAGTACTTC CASSLALANEQYF NA TRBJ2-7 TRBV7-2 NA
TGTGCCAGCATCCGTGGACAGGGTAGTCAGCCCCAGCATTTT CASIRGQGSQPQHF TRBD1 TRBJ1-5 TRBV12-3/TRBV12-4 few
TGCGCCAGCAGCCAAGGGGGACAGCTCAATCAGCCCCAGCATTTT CASSQGGQLNQPQHF TRBD1 TRBJ1-5 TRBV4-3 NA
TGTGCCAGCAGCCCATCTTTGCCGGGACACCGATTTCGCAATCAGCCCCAGCATTTT CASSPSLPGHRFRNQPQHF NA TRBJ1-5 TRBV28 NA
TGTGCCAGCTTGGGGGGACTAGCGGCGCCGGAGACCCAGTACTTC CASLGGLAAPETQYF TRBD2 TRBJ2-5 TRBV2 NA
TGTGCCAGCAGAGGACAGGGGGGTTCGCAGCCCCAGCATTTT CASRGQGGSQPQHF TRBD1 TRBJ1-5 TRBV6-5 NA
TGTGCCAGTAGTTCATACACTCGCGAGCAGTACTTC CASSSYTREQYF NA TRBJ2-7 TRBV27 NA
TGTGCCAGCAGTGCCCCTCATGAGCAGTTCTTC CASSAPHEQFF NA TRBJ2-1 TRBV25-1 few
TGTGCCAGCAGCCGTTACAGGGGGAAATACAATGAGCAGTTCTTC CASSRYRGKYNEQFF TRBD1 TRBJ2-1 TRBV6-5 NA
TGCAGTGCTAGAGATCTCGGGACAGGGGTGAACATTCAGTACTTC CSARDLGTGVNIQYF TRBD1 TRBJ2-4 TRBV20-1 NA
TGTGCCACCAGAGGGGACAGAAACACAGATACGCAGTATTTT CATRGDRNTDTQYF TRBD1 TRBJ2-3 TRBV15 few
TGCAGCCTTTACCAAGACGGGAACACTGAAGCTTTCTTT CSLYQDGNTEAFF NA TRBJ1-1 TRBV29-1 once
TGCAGTGCTAGAAGGCAGGGGGCAAATGAAAAACTGTTTTTT CSARRQGANEKLFF TRBD1 TRBJ1-4 TRBV20-1 NA
TGTGCCAGCAGCTTAAGTTGGGGGGTGGAGAACACTGAAGCTTTCTTT CASSLSWGVENTEAFF NA TRBJ1-1 TRBV11-2 NA
TGTGCCAGCTCACCAGGGACAGGGGTGAATGAGCAGTTCTTC CASSPGTGVNEQFF TRBD1 TRBJ2-1 TRBV18 many
TGCGCCAGCAGCCCATGGGTAGCTTACAATGAGCAGTTCTTC CASSPWVAYNEQFF NA TRBJ2-1 TRBV5-1 NA
TGCAGTGCTAGCCAGAGCAATCAGCCCCAGCATTTT CSASQSNQPQHF NA TRBJ1-5 TRBV20-1 NA
TGTGCCAGCACCCTAGGGGCCGCCGGGTACACCGGGGAGCTGTTTTTT CASTLGAAGYTGELFF NA TRBJ2-2 TRBV7-6 few
TGCAGCGTTGAAGTAAGGGACAGGGTCTTGTACTTC CSVEVRDRVLYF TRBD1 TRBJ2-5 TRBV29-1 few
TGTGCCAGCAGCTTGAGCGGCACACAAAACATTCAGTACTTC CASSLSGTQNIQYF NA TRBJ2-4 TRBV7-2 many
TGCAGCGGAAGACAGGACACTGAAGCTTTCTTT CSGRQDTEAFF NA TRBJ1-1 TRBV29-1 NA
TGTGCCAGCAGTTTAGGGGTCGCGTTGAACACTGAAGCTTTCTTT CASSLGVALNTEAFF NA TRBJ1-1 TRBV12-3/TRBV12-4 NA
TGTGCCAGCAGTTTTAGGTCTCCCTGGGGGTCACCCCTCCACTTT CASSFRSPWGSPLHF NA TRBJ1-6 TRBV28 NA
TGTGCCAGCAGCTTACGTACTAGCGGGAGAGTTTTGTCGCATGGGCAGTTCTTC CASSLRTSGRVLSHGQFF TRBD2 TRBJ2-1 TRBV7-2 NA
TGTGCCAGCAGTTATAACCGGGACAAAATGCAAGAGACCCAGTACTTC CASSYNRDKMQETQYF NA TRBJ2-5 TRBV28 few
TGTGCCAGCAGCAAATCCGGGGACAGGGTTTTAGGTGAGCAGTTCTTC CASSKSGDRVLGEQFF TRBD1 TRBJ2-1 TRBV14 few
TGCGCCAGCGGTGGACGACAAGTCTATAATTCACCCCTCCACTTT CASGGRQVYNSPLHF NA TRBJ1-6 TRBV10-2 few
TGCGCCAGCAGCCTGGACAGATTAAGCTACACCTTC CASSLDRLSYTF NA TRBJ1-2 TRBV5-1 once
TGTGCCAGCAGCGTAGGACTCAGGCCTATGAACACTGAAGCTTTCTTT CASSVGLRPMNTEAFF NA TRBJ1-1 TRBV5-6 few
TGTGCCAGCAGTCCCGGCCTCTGGGGTGAAAAACTGTTTTTT CASSPGLWGEKLFF NA TRBJ1-4 TRBV6-5 NA
TGTGCCAGCAGCCAAGGGCAGTATAATTCACCCCCCCACTTT CASSQGQYNSPPHF NA TRBJ1-6 TRBV14 NA
TGCGCCAGCAGCCCGGGGGTTGACACTGAAGCTTTCTTT CASSPGVDTEAFF NA TRBJ1-1 TRBV5-1 few
TGCGCCAGCAGCTCGTCTATCGGGGTTTACAATGAGCAGTTCTTC CASSSSIGVYNEQFF NA TRBJ2-1 TRBV7-3 NA
TGTGCCAGCAGTGGGGGGGAAGCTTTCTTT CASSGGEAFF NA TRBJ1-1 TRBV2 NA